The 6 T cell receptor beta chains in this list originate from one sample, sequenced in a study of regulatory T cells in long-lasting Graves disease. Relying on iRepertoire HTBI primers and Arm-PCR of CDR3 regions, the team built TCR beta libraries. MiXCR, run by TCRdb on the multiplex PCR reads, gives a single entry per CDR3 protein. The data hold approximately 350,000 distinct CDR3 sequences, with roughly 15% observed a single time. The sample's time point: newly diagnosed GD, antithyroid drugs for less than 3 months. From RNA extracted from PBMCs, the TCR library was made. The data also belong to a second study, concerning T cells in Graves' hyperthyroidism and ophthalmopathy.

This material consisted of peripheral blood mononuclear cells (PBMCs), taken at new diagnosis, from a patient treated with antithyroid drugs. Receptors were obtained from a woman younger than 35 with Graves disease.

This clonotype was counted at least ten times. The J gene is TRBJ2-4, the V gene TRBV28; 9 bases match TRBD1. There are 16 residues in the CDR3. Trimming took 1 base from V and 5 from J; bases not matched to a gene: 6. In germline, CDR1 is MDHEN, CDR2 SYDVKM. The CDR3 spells CASSLSGTGNQNIQYF. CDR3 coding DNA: TGTGCCAGCAGTTTATCCGGGACAGGGAATCAAAACATTCAGTACTTC.

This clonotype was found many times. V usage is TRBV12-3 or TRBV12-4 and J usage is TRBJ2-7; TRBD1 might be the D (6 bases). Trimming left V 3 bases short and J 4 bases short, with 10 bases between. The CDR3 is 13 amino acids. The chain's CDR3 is CASSLNREYEQYF. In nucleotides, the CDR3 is TGTGCCAGCAGTTTGAACAGGGAGTACGAGCAGTACTTC.

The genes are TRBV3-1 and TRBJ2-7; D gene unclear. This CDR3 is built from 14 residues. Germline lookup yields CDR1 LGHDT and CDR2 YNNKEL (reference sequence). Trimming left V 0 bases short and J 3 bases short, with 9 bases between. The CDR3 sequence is CASSQDPGFYEQYF. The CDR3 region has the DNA TGTGCCAGCAGCCAAGACCCTGGCTTCTACGAGCAGTACTTC.

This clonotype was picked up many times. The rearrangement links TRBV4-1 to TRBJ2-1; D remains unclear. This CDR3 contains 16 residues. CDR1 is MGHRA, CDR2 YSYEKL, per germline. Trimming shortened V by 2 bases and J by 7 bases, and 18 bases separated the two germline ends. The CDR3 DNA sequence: TGCGCCAGCAGCCAACAACCGTTCGGGTCAGGAAATGAGCAGTTCTTC. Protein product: CASSQQPFGSGNEQFF.

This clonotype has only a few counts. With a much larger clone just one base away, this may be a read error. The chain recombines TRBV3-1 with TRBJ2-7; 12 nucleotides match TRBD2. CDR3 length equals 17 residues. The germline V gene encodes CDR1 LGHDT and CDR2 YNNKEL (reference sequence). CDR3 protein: CASSHGLAGNLAYERYF. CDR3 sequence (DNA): TGTGCCAGCAGCCACGGACTAGCGGGGAACCTCGCCTACGAGCGGTACTTC.

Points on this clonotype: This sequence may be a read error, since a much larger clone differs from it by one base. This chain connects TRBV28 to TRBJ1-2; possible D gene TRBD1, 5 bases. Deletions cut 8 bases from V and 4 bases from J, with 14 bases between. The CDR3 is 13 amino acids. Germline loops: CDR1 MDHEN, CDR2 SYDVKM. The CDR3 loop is CASLDKDSYGYTF. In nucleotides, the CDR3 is TGTGCCAGCCTGGACAAGGACTCCTATGGCTACACCTTC.